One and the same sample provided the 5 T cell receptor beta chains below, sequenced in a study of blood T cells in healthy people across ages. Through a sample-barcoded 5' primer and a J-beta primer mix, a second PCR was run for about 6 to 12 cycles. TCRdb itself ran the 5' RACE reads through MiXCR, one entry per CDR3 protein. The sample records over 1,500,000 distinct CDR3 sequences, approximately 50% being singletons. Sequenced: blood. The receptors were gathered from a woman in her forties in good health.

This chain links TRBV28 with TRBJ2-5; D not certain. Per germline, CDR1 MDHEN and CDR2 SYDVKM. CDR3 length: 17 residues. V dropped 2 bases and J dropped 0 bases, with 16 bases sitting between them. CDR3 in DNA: TGTGCCAGCAGTTTAGCCGCCATTGGACGGGACCAAGAGACCCAGTACTTC. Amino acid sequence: CASSLAAIGRDQETQYF.

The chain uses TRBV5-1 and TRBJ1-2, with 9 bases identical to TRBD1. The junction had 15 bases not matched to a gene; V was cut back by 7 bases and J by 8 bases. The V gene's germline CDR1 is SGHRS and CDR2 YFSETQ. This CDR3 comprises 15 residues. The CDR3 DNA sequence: TGCGCCAGCCCCAAGGTCCGGGACAGGGAGGACGGCTACACCTTC. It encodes CASPKVRDREDGYTF.

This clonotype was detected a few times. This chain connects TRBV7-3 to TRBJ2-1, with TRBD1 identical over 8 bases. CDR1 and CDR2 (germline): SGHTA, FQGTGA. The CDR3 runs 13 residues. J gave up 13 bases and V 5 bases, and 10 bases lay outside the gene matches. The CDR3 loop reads CASSGTGQGEQFF. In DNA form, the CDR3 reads TGTGCCAGCAGCGGGACAGGTCAAGGGGAACAGTTCTTC.

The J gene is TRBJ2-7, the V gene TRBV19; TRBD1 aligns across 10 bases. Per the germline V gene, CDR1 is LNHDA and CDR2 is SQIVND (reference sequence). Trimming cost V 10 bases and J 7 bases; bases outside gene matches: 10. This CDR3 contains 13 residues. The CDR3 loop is CATSPGTGVEQYF. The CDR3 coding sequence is TGTGCCACTTCGCCCGGGACAGGGGTAGAGCAGTACTTC.

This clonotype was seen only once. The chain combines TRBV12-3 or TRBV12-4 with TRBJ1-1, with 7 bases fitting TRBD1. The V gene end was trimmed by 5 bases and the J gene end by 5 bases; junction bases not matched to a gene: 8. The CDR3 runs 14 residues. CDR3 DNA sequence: TGTGCCAGCAGTCCGACAGGGTTCCCTACTGAAGCTTTCTTT. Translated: CASSPTGFPTEAFF.